Each of the 11 T cell receptor beta chains below was sequenced from the same sample in a study of T-cell memory formation after mild COVID-19. TCRdb used MiXCR to reprocess the 5' RACE reads, holding one entry per CDR3 protein. The sample lists some 150,000 distinct CDR3 sequences; roughly 19% were seen once. The sequencing input was PBMCs or a T cell subset sorted from them (not recorded which). The receptor set was obtained from an adult woman who had mild COVID-19 (a few samples of this study predate the infection). Cell type and time point are not known.

This clonotype occurred many times. One junction end does not reproduce the germline sequence, and a read error may be involved. The rearrangement joins TRBV24-1 to TRBJ2-1; no clear D. Germline V gives CDR1 KGHDR, CDR2 SFDVKD. CDR3 length: 10 amino acids. DNA for the CDR3: TGTGCCACCAGTGCGAAGAAAGAAGACTTC. Translating it yields CATSAKKEDF.

This clonotype was observed a few times. The chain joins TRBV12-3 or TRBV12-4 to TRBJ2-3, with 14 bases identical to TRBD2. V dropped 6 bases and J dropped 5; count of bases not matched to a gene: 1. The length of the CDR3 is 14 residues. CDR3 sequence reads: CASRGLAGGDTQYF. The CDR3 DNA reads TGTGCCAGCAGAGGACTAGCGGGGGGAGATACGCAGTATTTT.

The chain uses TRBV18 and TRBJ2-3; TRBD2 agrees at 11 bases. The CDR3 length is 16 residues. V was clipped by 2 bases and J by 1 base; unmatched bases: 2. CDR1 and CDR2 from the germline V gene are KGHSH and LQKENI. Written as DNA, the CDR3 is TGTGCCAGCTCACCATGGGGACTAGCGGGCACAGATACGCAGTATTTT. Encoded protein: CASSPWGLAGTDTQYF.

The table lists this clonotype with a few counts. The V call is TRBV5-1, the J call TRBJ1-4; D may be TRBD1 (6 bases). CDR1 is SGHRS and CDR2 is YFSETQ in the germline V gene. The CDR3 loop spans 15 amino acids. The V gene lost 4 bases and the J gene lost 4 bases, with 14 bases spanning the gap. CDR3 DNA sequence: TGCGCCAGCAGCCCGGAAAAGGGGGGTAATGAAAAACTGTTTTTT. It encodes CASSPEKGGNEKLFF.

The rearrangement uses TRBV24-1 and TRBJ2-3, with 13 bases that match TRBD2. Germline CDR1 reads KGHDR; CDR2 reads SFDVKD. The junction had 7 bases not matched to a gene; V was cut back by 0 bases and J by 5 bases. The CDR3 extends over 18 amino acids. CDR3 sequence: CATSDLGTSGESVDTQYF. As DNA, the CDR3 is TGTGCCACCAGTGATTTGGGGACTAGCGGGGAGTCAGTAGATACGCAGTATTTT.

Only a few counts were recorded for this clonotype. This chain uses TRBV5-1 with TRBJ1-1; tentative D call: TRBD1 (6 bases). With 5 bases removed from V and 3 bases from J, the gap between germline ends came to 14 bases. The CDR3 has 14 residues. CDR1 is SGHRS, CDR2 YFSETQ, per germline. The CDR3 protein is CASRAGGGDTEAFF. The CDR3 bases are TGCGCCAGCAGGGCTGGAGGGGGAGACACTGAAGCTTTCTTT.

This CDR3 is CASSPTALNEKLFF. The CDR3 coding sequence is TGTGCCAGCAGCCCGACAGCTCTCAATGAAAAACTGTTTTTT. The V and J genes are TRBV5-6 and TRBJ1-4; weak D call: TRBD1 (5 bases). The CDR3 has 14 residues. Germline V lookup: CDR1 SGHDT, CDR2 YYEEEE. The V and J ends lost 4 bases and 5 bases respectively, with 12 bases between them.

This rearrangement joins TRBV11-2 to TRBJ1-1, with a tentative D call TRBD1 (5 bases). In germline, CDR1 is SGHAT, CDR2 FQNNGV. Trimming took 1 base from V and 5 from J, leaving 14 bases between them. The CDR3 extends over 15 amino acids. CDR3 sequence: CASSLVRGVGTEAFF. As DNA, the CDR3 is TGTGCCAGCAGCTTAGTCCGGGGGGTGGGGACTGAAGCTTTCTTT.

The chain is built from TRBV5-5 and TRBJ1-1; maybe TRBD1 (6 bases). The CDR3 is made up of 15 amino acids. Trimming cost V 3 bases and J 1 base, with 13 bases left between them. Germline values: CDR1 SGHKS, CDR2 YYEKEE (reference sequence). CDR3 sequence: CASSWGGHSNTEAFF. In DNA form, the CDR3 reads TGTGCCAGCAGCTGGGGGGGACATTCGAACACTGAAGCTTTCTTT.

The chain has TRBV11-3 and TRBJ2-7; possible D gene TRBD2, 6 bases. Germline lookup yields CDR1 SGHNT and CDR2 YENEEA. V was clipped by 1 base and J by 3 bases, with 13 bases between them. The CDR3 is 15 residues long. The CDR3 sequence is CASSLAAGGYYEQYF. The CDR3 nucleotides are TGTGCCAGCAGCTTAGCGGCAGGAGGGTACTACGAGCAGTACTTC.

This clonotype was seen repeatedly, ten times or more. V gene TRBV3-1 combines with J gene TRBJ2-5; no clear D gene. V was clipped by 4 bases and J by 5 bases, with 8 bases between them. The germline V gene encodes CDR1 LGHDT and CDR2 YNNKEL (reference sequence). This CDR3 has 12 amino acids. Here the CDR3 reads CASSPHGETQYF. The CDR3 region has the DNA TGTGCCAGCAGCCCCCACGGGGAGACCCAGTACTTC.